A single sample gave rise to the 5 T cell receptor beta chains below, sequenced in a study of blood T cell repertoires in COVID-19. Using immunoSEQ multiplex PCR, the repertoire was profiled, and TCRdb retains in-frame clones only, with some absent. The sample has 120,000 to 150,000 clones, around 81% seen once; the top ten hold approximately 13%. Sequenced input: peripheral blood. All receptors come from a man between 60 and 75 years old with active or convalescent COVID-19.

V and J are TRBV24-1 and TRBJ2-7; the D gene is possibly TRBD1 (6 bases). The germline gives CDR1 KGHDR, CDR2 SFDVKD. The CDR3 contains 13 residues. V was trimmed by 5 bases and J by 5 bases, leaving 12 bases between them. The CDR3 sequence: CATSAPGVNEQYF. The CDR3 bases are TGTGCCACCAGTGCCCCAGGGGTGAACGAGCAGTACTTC.

V gene TRBV27 combines with J gene TRBJ2-3, with a possible D match to TRBD2 (6 bases). From germline, CDR1 is MNHEY and CDR2 SMNVEV (reference sequence). The ends were cut back, 2 bases at V and 5 bases at J, with 11 bases in the middle. There are 14 residues in the CDR3. The CDR3 DNA follows: TGTGCCAGCAGTTTACAACTAGCCGGAGATACGCAGTATTTT. It translates to CASSLQLAGDTQYF.

The chain combines TRBV7-2 with TRBJ2-3; TRBD2 agrees at 14 bases. CDR1 is SGHTA, CDR2 FQGNSA, per germline. The CDR3 is 18 amino acids. With 6 bases clipped from V and 4 bases from J, the junction kept 12 bases outside the gene matches. CDR3 sequence: CASSRTTSGRAGADTQYF. Written as DNA, the CDR3 is TGTGCCAGCAGTCGTACGACTAGCGGGAGGGCGGGGGCAGATACGCAGTATTTT.

As concerns this clone: The same CDR3 also results from other DNA sequences found in this sample. The chain carries TRBV5-1 and TRBJ2-5; perhaps TRBD2 as D (5 bases). Per germline, CDR1 SGHRS and CDR2 YFSETQ. The CDR3 loop spans 13 amino acids. The ends were cut back, 1 base at V and 5 bases at J, with 9 bases in the middle. The CDR3 nucleotides read TGCGCCAGCAGCTTGTCACGCGGGGAGACCCAGTACTTC. It yields the protein CASSLSRGETQYF.

The CDR3 bases are TGTGCCAGCCCTGGACTAGCGGGAGCCACAGATACGCAGTATTTT. This gives the protein CASPGLAGATDTQYF. V usage is TRBV6-5 and J usage is TRBJ2-3; 13 nucleotides agree with TRBD2. CDR1 is MNHEY, CDR2 SVGAGI, per germline. V gave up 8 bases and J gave up 2 bases; unmatched junction bases: 4. The CDR3 runs to 15 residues.